Below, 25 T cell receptor beta chains from the same sample are listed, as sequenced in a study of T cell responses to AZD1222 COVID-19 vaccine. Some clones are missing from TCRdb's copy, which holds only in-frame ones; the method was immunoSEQ multiplex PCR. The table records roughly 200,000 clones, around 90% of them present only once. The sample here was peripheral blood, taken on day 0 of AZD1222 vaccination. The receptors were sampled from an adult in good health.

The rearrangement links TRBV27 to TRBJ1-1, with D tentatively TRBD1 (6 bases). Trimming removed 6 bases at V and 0 bases at J, with 17 bases between. This CDR3 contains 16 residues. Germline values: CDR1 MNHEY, CDR2 SMNVEV (reference sequence). As DNA, the CDR3 is TGTGCCAGCAGAGCCGGGACAAGGAGCATGAACACTGAAGCTTTCTTT. Its translation: CASRAGTRSMNTEAFF.

This clone was seen just once. The chain joins TRBV29-1 to TRBJ2-7; tentative D call: TRBD1 (5 bases). The V gene's germline CDR1 is SQVTM and CDR2 ANQGSEA. V lost 1 base to trimming and J lost 3 bases, with 7 bases between them. The length of the CDR3 is 12 residues. DNA for the CDR3: TGCAGCGTTGAAGCCGACAGCTACGAGCAGTACTTC. Its protein is CSVEADSYEQYF.

About this clone itself: This specimen includes other DNA sequences encoding the same CDR3. V gene TRBV30 combines with J gene TRBJ2-7; 8 positions agree with TRBD1. Trimming at V came to 4 bases and at J to 3 bases, leaving 2 bases not matched to a gene. Germline CDR1 is GTSNPN and CDR2 is SVGIG (reference sequence). This CDR3 is built from 12 residues. CDR3 residues: CAWTTGGYEQYF. Written as DNA, the CDR3 is TGTGCCTGGACCACAGGGGGCTACGAGCAGTACTTC.

This clone appeared once. The V and J genes are TRBV20-1 and TRBJ2-3; weak D call: TRBD1 (5 bases). V lost 2 bases and J 7 bases, leaving 7 bases between the germline ends. The CDR3 is 11 amino acids. Germline V gene data show CDR1 as DFQATT and CDR2 as SNEGSKA (reference sequence). This chain's CDR3 is CSARQGNTQYF. As DNA, the CDR3 is TGCAGTGCTAGACAGGGCAATACGCAGTATTTT.

V gene TRBV7-2 combines with J gene TRBJ1-1, with D uncertain. CDR1 is SGHTA and CDR2 is FQGNSA in the germline V gene. The CDR3 runs 12 residues. The V end lost 2 bases, the J end lost 8 bases, and 9 bases lay between the germline ends. CDR3 region: CASSLSRQEAFF. The CDR3 bases are TGTGCCAGCAGCTTAAGTCGGCAGGAAGCTTTCTTT. The full variable domain, rest sourced from reference TRBV7-2 and TRBJ1-1, is GAGVSQSPSNKVTEKGKDVELRCDPISGHTALYWYRQSLGQGLEFLIYFQGNSAPDKSGLPSDRFSAERTGGSVSTLTIQRTQQEDSAVYLCASSLSRQEAFFGQGTRLTVV.

The gene calls are TRBV7-6 and TRBJ1-3, with D unclear. This CDR3 region has 14 residues. Germline CDR1 and CDR2: SGHVS and FNYEAQ. Deletions cut 5 bases from V and 3 bases from J, with 11 bases between. CDR3 DNA: TGTGCCAGCAGCCTGGTCTCGATTGGAAACACCATATATTTT. Amino acids: CASSLVSIGNTIYF.

This chain uses TRBV5-6 with TRBJ1-1; D possibly corresponds to TRBD1 (6 bases). V was cut by 5 bases and J by 7 bases, with 21 bases left in between. The CDR3 consists of 15 residues. Germline CDR1 reads SGHDT; CDR2 reads YYEEEE. This chain's CDR3 is CASRMRYPGANEAFF. CDR3 in DNA: TGTGCCAGCAGAATGCGGTATCCAGGGGCGAATGAAGCTTTCTTT.

This clone has just one count. The chain employs TRBV5-1 and TRBJ1-3; no clear D. The CDR3 is 13 residues long. In germline, CDR1 is SGHRS, CDR2 YFSETQ. Trimming removed 2 bases at V and 4 bases at J, with 7 bases between. Here the CDR3 reads CASSFGNGNTIYF. The CDR3 DNA follows: TGCGCCAGCAGCTTCGGGAACGGAAACACCATATATTTT.

This clone was found a few times. CDR3 nucleotide sequence: TGCGCCAGCGGTTCCAACCTGGGACAGGGGGGAGGCGAGCAGTTCTTC. Translation gives CASGSNLGQGGGEQFF. The chain has TRBV5-1 and TRBJ2-1, with 11 bases that match TRBD1. This CDR3 has 16 residues. Losses at the gene ends were 7 bases for V and 10 bases for J; bases not matched to a gene: 16. The germline V gene has CDR1 SGHRS and CDR2 YFSETQ.

The V gene is TRBV5-4, the J gene TRBJ2-3; perhaps D is TRBD1 or TRBD2 (5 bases each). In germline, CDR1 is SGHNT, CDR2 YYREEE (reference sequence). The CDR3 extends over 17 amino acids. Trimming left V 0 bases short and J 0 bases short, with 14 bases between. In nucleotides, the CDR3 is TGTGCCAGCAGCTTGGAGGGTTATGGGGGTAGCACAGATACGCAGTATTTT. Translated: CASSLEGYGGSTDTQYF.

The DNA for the CDR3 is TGTGCCAGCAGCTTAAAGGGGGGCTATGGCTACACCTTC. Its translation is CASSLKGGYGYTF. J is TRBJ1-2 and V is TRBV7-3; tentatively, D is TRBD1 (6 bases). CDR1 is SGHTA and CDR2 is FQGTGA in the germline V gene. V lost 1 base and J lost 4, with 7 bases in between. The CDR3 loop spans 13 amino acids.

This clone was counted a single time. The chain links TRBV7-2 to TRBJ2-2, with a tentative D call TRBD1 (7 bases). Trimming removed 3 bases at V and 7 bases at J, with 21 bases between. Germline values: CDR1 SGHTA, CDR2 FQGNSA. This CDR3 comprises 17 residues. The CDR3 sequence: CASSFFGGRGRDGELFF. For the CDR3, the DNA is TGTGCCAGCAGCTTCTTCGGGGGAAGGGGGCGCGACGGGGAGCTGTTTTTT.

The chain joins TRBV5-1 to TRBJ1-6; the D gene is possibly TRBD1 (6 bases). Looked up from germline, CDR1 is SGHRS and CDR2 is YFSETQ. This CDR3 is 16 amino acids long. V dropped 4 bases and J dropped 9 bases, with 20 bases sitting between them. The CDR3 is CASSRGIRDTSSPLHF. CDR3 coding DNA: TGCGCCAGCAGCCGGGGGATCAGGGACACCTCTTCACCCCTCCACTTT. The full variable domain, its missing parts supplied by reference TRBV5-1 and TRBJ1-6, is KAGVTQTPRYLIKTRGQQVTLSCSPISGHRSVSWYQQTPGQGLQFLFEYFSETQRNKGNFPGRFSGRQFSNSRSEMNVSTLELGDSALYLCASSRGIRDTSSPLHFGNGTRLTVT.

This clone appeared once. V usage is TRBV20-1 and J usage is TRBJ1-4; no definite D call. The ends were cut back, 3 bases at V and 7 bases at J, with 6 bases in the middle. There are 11 residues in the CDR3. The germline CDR1 and CDR2 sequences are DFQATT and SNEGSKA (reference sequence). The CDR3 is CSASIREKLFF. CDR3 bases: TGCAGTGCTAGCATACGTGAAAAACTGTTTTTT.

This chain joins TRBV6-5 and TRBJ1-2; D remains ambiguous. V dropped 2 bases and J dropped 8 bases, with 15 bases sitting between them. The CDR3 sequence is 14 residues long. Germline loops: CDR1 MNHEY, CDR2 SVGAGI. The CDR3 DNA sequence: TGTGCCAGCAGTTACGAAGTGGGCGGCAGAGGCTACACCTTC. Amino acid sequence: CASSYEVGGRGYTF.

A single count supports this clone. The chain couples TRBV29-1 to TRBJ2-4; TRBD1 matches at 8 bases. J was trimmed by 1 base and V by 4 bases; bases with no gene match: 9. CDR1 is SQVTM and CDR2 is ANQGSEA in the germline V gene. CDR3 length equals 16 residues. DNA for the CDR3: TGCAGCGTTGCGGGGGCAGGGGGCTTTGCCAAAAACATTCAGTACTTC. It specifies CSVAGAGGFAKNIQYF.

The chain joins TRBV19 to TRBJ2-6; D remains unclear. This CDR3 spans 14 amino acids. Germline V lookup: CDR1 LNHDA, CDR2 SQIVND (reference sequence). V was trimmed by 2 bases and J by 0 bases, leaving 2 bases between them. The CDR3 here is CASSISSGANVLTF. In DNA, the CDR3 is TGTGCCAGTAGTATAAGCTCTGGGGCCAACGTCCTGACTTTC. Full variable domain (remainder filled in from reference TRBV19 and TRBJ2-6): DGGITQSPKYLFRKEGQNVTLSCEQNLNHDAMYWYRQDPGQGLRLIYYSQIVNDFQKGDIAEGYSVSREKKESFPLTVTSAQKNPTAFYLCASSISSGANVLTFGAGSRLTVL.

For the CDR3, the DNA is TGCGCCAGCGGGCAGGGGGCAGATGGCTACACCTTC. It encodes CASGQGADGYTF. The chain employs TRBV5-1 and TRBJ1-2; 8 bases are shared with TRBD1. The CDR3 totals 12 residues. Per the germline V gene, CDR1 is SGHRS and CDR2 is YFSETQ. J was trimmed by 6 bases and V by 7 bases; bases with no gene match: 5. The whole variable domain, remainder taken from reference TRBV5-1 and TRBJ1-2, is KAGVTQTPRYLIKTRGQQVTLSCSPISGHRSVSWYQQTPGQGLQFLFEYFSETQRNKGNFPGRFSGRQFSNSRSEMNVSTLELGDSALYLCASGQGADGYTFGSGTRLTVV.

In this sample, this clone turned up once. The genes are TRBV18 and TRBJ1-1; D ambiguous. Germline assignment: CDR1 KGHSH and CDR2 LQKENI. CDR3 length equals 12 residues. The ends were cut back, 1 base at V and 7 bases at J, with 7 bases in the middle. The CDR3 region is CASSPLDGEAFF. In DNA form, the CDR3 reads TGTGCCAGCTCACCACTTGACGGTGAAGCTTTCTTT.

The V and J genes are TRBV5-1 and TRBJ2-3; 7 bases align to TRBD1. V trimming: 0 bases; J trimming: 4 bases; junction bases outside the gene matches: 2. The CDR3 sequence is 14 residues long. The V gene's germline CDR1 is SGHRS and CDR2 YFSETQ. The CDR3 spells CASSLGQGADTQYF. CDR3 bases: TGCGCCAGCAGCTTGGGGCAGGGGGCAGATACGCAGTATTTT.

The V call is TRBV7-8, the J call TRBJ1-3; D might be TRBD1 (5 bases). The CDR3 is 14 amino acids. Trimming took 5 bases from V and 4 from J, leaving 12 bases between them. In germline, CDR1 is SGHVS, CDR2 FQNEAQ. CDR3 protein: CASSQGRGGNTIYF. CDR3 DNA: TGTGCCAGCAGCCAGGGACGGGGGGGAAACACCATATATTTT.

The chain uses TRBV10-3 and TRBJ2-1; 7 positions match TRBD1. The CDR3 is 19 residues long. V dropped 3 bases and J dropped 0; count of bases not matched to a gene: 14. Per germline, CDR1 ENHRY and CDR2 SYGVKD. DNA of the CDR3: TGTGCCATCAGTGACCACCCCGGAACTGACAGGGACTCCTACAATGAGCAGTTCTTC. Translated: CAISDHPGTDRDSYNEQFF.

The rearrangement joins TRBV2 to TRBJ2-7; D might be TRBD1 (6 bases). The V and J ends lost 5 bases and 3 bases respectively, with 14 bases between them. The germline V gene encodes CDR1 SNHLY and CDR2 FYNNEI. CDR3 length equals 14 residues. The CDR3 DNA reads TGTGCCAGCAGTCCGGACAGTACCGTCTACGAGCAGTACTTC. Translating gives CASSPDSTVYEQYF.

The chain carries TRBV4-2 and TRBJ2-7, with D possibly called TRBD1 or TRBD2 (5 bases each). Per the germline V gene, CDR1 is LGHNA and CDR2 is YNFKEQ. Trimming removed 0 bases at V and 8 bases at J, with 14 bases between. The CDR3 totals 14 residues. CDR3 protein: CASSQEGPLSQQYF. The DNA of the CDR3 is TGTGCCAGCAGCCAAGAGGGACCTCTATCCCAGCAGTACTTC.

The rearrangement uses TRBV29-1 and TRBJ1-4, with D unclear. The CDR3 runs to 13 residues. V was trimmed by 4 bases and J by 7 bases, leaving 13 bases between them. Germline-derived CDR1 and CDR2 are SQVTM and ANQGSEA. CDR3 residues: CSVVGRRGEKLFF. The CDR3 DNA reads as TGCAGCGTTGTCGGGAGGAGAGGTGAAAAACTGTTTTTT. Using reference TRBV29-1 and TRBJ1-4 for the parts outside the CDR3, the full variable domain is SAVISQKPSRDICQRGTSLTIQCQVDSQVTMMFWYRQQPGQSLTLIATANQGSEATYESGFVIDKFPISRPNLTFSTLTVSNMSPEDSSIYLCSVVGRRGEKLFFGSGTQLSVL.